This T cell receptor beta chain was captured by sequencing in a study of blood T cells in healthy people across ages. The germline gives CDR1 SGHRS, CDR2 YFSETQ. V lost 0 bases, J lost 1 base, and 10 bases lay in between. The CDR3 extends over 15 amino acids. A second PCR of roughly 6 to 12 cycles used a sample-barcoded 5' primer and a J-beta primer mix. MiXCR, applied by TCRdb to the 5' RACE reads, yields one record per CDR3 protein. The data hold 600,000 to 800,000 distinct CDR3 sequences, with around 21% observed a single time. Study-wide points: Naive and antigen-experienced cells could not be conclusively compared, given unsorted PBMCs. Naive T cell percentage and TCR beta diversity correlated strongly.

This clonotype was detected only a few times. Its antigen is currently unknown. Sequenced: blood. This sequence joins TRBV5-1 and TRBJ1-1, with a tentative D call TRBD1 (6 bases). The clonotype originates from a man aged 70 or older in good health. Here the CDR3 reads CASSLDRAKNTEAFF. The CDR3 DNA reads as TGCGCCAGCAGCTTGGACAGGGCAAAGAACACTGAAGCTTTCTTT.